Presented here are 7 T cell receptor beta chains from one specimen sequenced in a study of blood T cell repertoires in COVID-19. Clones were read by immunoSEQ multiplex PCR, and TCRdb kept only the in-frame ones, dropping some. The table shows just over 60,000 clones, with approximately 79% occurring only once. Input material: peripheral blood. These receptors came from a woman aged 80 or older with active or convalescent COVID-19.

The chain uses TRBV18 and TRBJ1-2; 10 positions agree with TRBD1. V was pared by 6 bases and J by 1 base, with 2 bases of the junction left unmatched. Germline-derived CDR1 and CDR2 are KGHSH and LQKENI. This CDR3 comprises 14 residues. The CDR3 region has the DNA TGTGCCAGCTCCGGGACAGGGGTTAACTATGGCTACACCTTC. This gives the protein CASSGTGVNYGYTF. Looking up the rest from reference TRBV18 and TRBJ1-2 gives the full variable domain: NAGVMQNPRHLVRRRGQEARLRCSPMKGHSHVYWYRQLPEEGLKFMVYLQKENIIDESGMPKERFSAEFPKEGPSILRIQQVVRGDSAAYFCASSGTGVNYGYTFGSGTRLTVV.

The rearrangement uses TRBV5-4 and TRBJ1-1; 8 nucleotides align to TRBD1. Per the germline V gene, CDR1 is SGHNT and CDR2 is YYREEE (reference sequence). With V trimmed by 3 bases and J by 4 bases, 5 bases remained unmatched. The CDR3 loop spans 14 amino acids. CDR3 coding DNA: TGTGCCAGCAGCTGGACAGGGCGGGGCACTGAAGCTTTCTTT. Its translation: CASSWTGRGTEAFF. Based on the CDR3 plus reference TRBV5-4 and TRBJ1-1, the full variable domain is ETGVTQSPTHLIKTRGQQVTLRCSSQSGHNTVSWYQQALGQGPQFIFQYYREEENGRGNFPPRFSGLQFPNYSSELNVNALELDDSALYLCASSWTGRGTEAFFGQGTRLTVV.

The CDR3 region is CASSSGAVLYGYTF. In nucleotides, the CDR3 is TGTGCCAGCAGTTCTGGGGCAGTTTTGTATGGCTACACCTTC. The gene calls are TRBV11-2 and TRBJ1-2, with TRBD1 as a possible D gene (5 bases). The CDR3 sequence is 14 residues long. Trimming shortened V by 6 bases and J by 5 bases, and 16 bases separated the two germline ends. Germline V gives CDR1 SGHAT, CDR2 FQNNGV.

For the CDR3, the DNA is TGCGCCAGCAGCTGGGACAGGGGATCGGAGGAAAAACTGTTTTTT. This codes for CASSWDRGSEEKLFF. The chain couples TRBV5-1 to TRBJ1-4; 10 bases fit TRBD1. CDR1 is SGHRS and CDR2 is YFSETQ in the germline V gene. CDR3 length: 15 amino acids. Unmatched junction bases numbered 7, after V lost 3 bases and J lost 8 bases.

The chain is built from TRBV11-3 and TRBJ2-7; D remains ambiguous. Germline lookup yields CDR1 SGHNT and CDR2 YENEEA. The CDR3 contains 13 residues. V was trimmed by 5 bases and J by 0 bases, leaving 8 bases between them. CDR3 region: CASSEDNSYEQYF. CDR3 nucleotide sequence: TGTGCCAGCAGCGAAGACAACTCCTACGAGCAGTACTTC.

This chain uses TRBV5-1 with TRBJ1-6; weak D call: TRBD1 (6 bases). V was clipped by 4 bases and J by 0 bases, with 14 bases between them. The germline gives CDR1 SGHRS, CDR2 YFSETQ. This CDR3 has 17 residues. The CDR3 loop is CASSRDILSSYNSPLHF. CDR3 coding DNA: TGCGCCAGCAGCAGGGACATCCTGAGCTCCTATAATTCACCCCTCCACTTT.

The gene calls are TRBV29-1 and TRBJ1-3, with D perhaps matching TRBD1 (6 bases). The CDR3 extends over 14 amino acids. The V gene lost 6 bases and the J gene lost 2 bases, with 14 bases spanning the gap. The germline gives CDR1 SQVTM, CDR2 ANQGSEA. CDR3 region: CSVTLGHTGNTIYF. As DNA, the CDR3 is TGCAGCGTAACCCTGGGACATACTGGAAACACCATATATTTT.